The 11 T cell receptor beta chains below come from one sample, sequenced in a study of beta chain features in type 1 diabetes. The sequenced template was cDNA made from the entire isolated RNA. Some clones are missing from TCRdb's copy, which holds only in-frame ones; the method was immunoSEQ multiplex PCR. The profile covers about 260,000 clones, with 20% appearing a single time and around 0.028% taken by the ten largest. Points from the study as a whole: In every one of the four CD4+ subsets, TCRB CDR3s were moderately but significantly shorter in Type 1 diabetes patients.

No antigen has been assigned to these receptors. The sequenced material came from naive CD4+ T cells from blood. These receptors came from a woman in her forties with type 1 diabetes.

This clone was detected a few times. The chain is built from TRBV7-9 and TRBJ1-2; possibly TRBD1 for D (5 bases). The V end lost 5 bases, the J end lost 2 bases, and 15 bases lay between the germline ends. Germline loops: CDR1 SEHNR, CDR2 FQNEAQ (reference sequence). The CDR3 has 15 amino acids. CDR3 in amino acids: CASSLQSAGNYGYTF. The CDR3 coding sequence is TGTGCCAGCAGCCTACAATCCGCAGGGAACTATGGCTACACCTTC.

The table lists this clone with a few counts. The chain uses TRBV9 and TRBJ1-5, with 8 bases aligning to TRBD1. V lost 4 bases, J lost 0 bases, and 3 bases stayed unmatched. From germline, CDR1 is SGDLS and CDR2 YYNGEE. The CDR3 is 15 amino acids. CDR3 residues: CASSRTGTSNQPQHF. In nucleotides, the CDR3 is TGTGCCAGCAGCCGGACAGGGACTAGCAATCAGCCCCAGCATTTT.

This clone was detected only a few times. The CDR3 loop reads CASSTDRDGYTF. The CDR3 coding sequence is TGTGCCAGCAGTACTGACAGAGATGGCTACACCTTC. The J gene is TRBJ1-2, the V gene TRBV6-5; a weak D match, TRBD1 (5 bases). Germline-derived CDR1 and CDR2 are MNHEY and SVGAGI. Trimming took off 5 bases at V and 6 bases at J, with 10 bases between the two ends. The length of the CDR3 is 12 residues.

The V gene is TRBV5-1, the J gene TRBJ1-6, with D perhaps TRBD1 (6 bases). The CDR3 is 16 residues long. Germline lookup yields CDR1 SGHRS and CDR2 YFSETQ. Trimming left V 3 bases short and J 7 bases short, with 17 bases between. CDR3 residues: CASSSLSTGANSPLHF. CDR3 in DNA: TGCGCCAGCAGCTCCCTATCGACAGGCGCCAATTCACCCCTCCACTTT.

The chain is built from TRBV28 and TRBJ2-6, with no clear D. The CDR3 contains 15 residues. V dropped 3 bases and J dropped 0 bases, with 6 bases sitting between them. Germline lookup yields CDR1 MDHEN and CDR2 SYDVKM. The CDR3 protein is CASSFHSSGANVLTF. The CDR3 nucleotides are TGTGCCAGCAGTTTCCACAGCTCTGGGGCCAACGTCCTGACTTTC.

This clone has just a few counts. In nucleotides, the CDR3 is TGTGCCAGCAGTGCGGACAGAAGGCAGCCCCAGCATTTT. This gives the protein CASSADRRQPQHF. The rearrangement joins TRBV2 to TRBJ1-5; maybe TRBD1 (6 bases). This CDR3 region has 13 residues. Trimming removed 4 bases from V and 7 bases from J, with 11 bases in between. Per germline, CDR1 SNHLY and CDR2 FYNNEI.

V gene TRBV4-2 combines with J gene TRBJ1-2; 7 positions agree with TRBD1. CDR1 is LGHNA and CDR2 is YNFKEQ in the germline V gene. The CDR3 has 19 amino acids. V lost 1 base, J lost 4 bases, and 18 bases stayed unmatched. Here the CDR3 DNA reads TGTGCCAGCAGCCAAGCCCCCCAGGGACAGAATTACGGAAGCTATGGCTACACCTTC. It yields the protein CASSQAPQGQNYGSYGYTF.

The rearrangement joins TRBV7-2 to TRBJ2-7; the D gene is possibly TRBD2 (6 bases). CDR1 and CDR2 from the germline V gene are SGHTA and FQGNSA. V lost 1 base and J lost 1, with 11 bases in between. This CDR3 is built from 15 residues. The CDR3 here is CASSLGPSASYEQYF. DNA for the CDR3: TGTGCCAGCAGCTTAGGCCCTAGCGCGTCCTACGAGCAGTACTTC.

This clone was seen just once. The chain couples TRBV9 to TRBJ2-5; D gene ambiguous. The CDR3 length is 14 residues. V lost 0 bases, J lost 2 bases, and 8 bases lay in between. The germline gives CDR1 SGDLS, CDR2 YYNGEE. The CDR3 protein is CASSVGPGQETQYF. CDR3 coding DNA: TGTGCCAGCAGCGTAGGCCCAGGTCAAGAGACCCAGTACTTC.

The table lists this clone with a few counts. The V gene is TRBV9, the J gene TRBJ2-1; 10 nucleotides align to TRBD2. The CDR3 totals 15 residues. Germline V gene data show CDR1 as SGDLS and CDR2 as YYNGEE. V lost 2 bases to trimming and J lost 7 bases; unmatched junction nucleotides: 6. CDR3 sequence (DNA): TGTGCCAGCAGCGTGCTAGCGGGAGAAGGGAATGAGCAGTTCTTC. Protein sequence: CASSVLAGEGNEQFF.

This clone was counted only a few times. V usage is TRBV18 and J usage is TRBJ1-2; 8 positions agree with TRBD1. Germline CDR1 KGHSH, CDR2 LQKENI. The CDR3 has 13 amino acids. Trimming at V came to 5 bases and at J to 4 bases, leaving 3 bases not matched to a gene. The CDR3 nucleotides are TGTGCCAGCTCAGCCGGACAGGGCTATGGCTACACCTTC. Translating it yields CASSAGQGYGYTF. The full variable domain, rest sourced from reference TRBV18 and TRBJ1-2, is NAGVMQNPRHLVRRRGQEARLRCSPMKGHSHVYWYRQLPEEGLKFMVYLQKENIIDESGMPKERFSAEFPKEGPSILRIQQVVRGDSAAYFCASSAGQGYGYTFGSGTRLTVV.